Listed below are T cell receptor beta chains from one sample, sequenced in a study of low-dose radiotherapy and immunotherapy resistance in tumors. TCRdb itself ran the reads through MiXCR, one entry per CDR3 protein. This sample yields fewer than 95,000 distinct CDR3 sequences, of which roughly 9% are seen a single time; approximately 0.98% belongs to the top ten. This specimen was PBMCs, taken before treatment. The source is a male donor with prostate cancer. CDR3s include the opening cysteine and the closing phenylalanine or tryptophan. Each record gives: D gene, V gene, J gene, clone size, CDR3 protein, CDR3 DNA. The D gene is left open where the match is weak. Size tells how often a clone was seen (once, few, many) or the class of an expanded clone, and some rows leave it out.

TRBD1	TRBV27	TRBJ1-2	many	CASSPSGTGNYGYTF	TGTGCCAGCAGTCCCTCCGGGACAGGGAACTATGGCTACACCTTC
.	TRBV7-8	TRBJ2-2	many	CASAAPNTGELFF	TGTGCCAGCGCAGCACCGAACACCGGGGAGCTGTTTTTT
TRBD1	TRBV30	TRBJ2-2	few	CAWNRQGTGELFF	TGTGCCTGGAACCGACAGGGGACCGGGGAGCTGTTTTTT
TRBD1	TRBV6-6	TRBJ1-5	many	CASTPTGGRGLGSNQPQHF	TGTGCCAGCACCCCTACTGGGGGCAGGGGGCTGGGTAGCAATCAGCCCCAGCATTTT
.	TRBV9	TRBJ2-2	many	CASSVSGELFF	TGTGCCAGCAGCGTGTCCGGGGAGCTGTTTTTT
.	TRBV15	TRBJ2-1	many	CATSRERDEQFF	TGTGCCACCAGCAGAGAAAGAGATGAGCAGTTCTTC
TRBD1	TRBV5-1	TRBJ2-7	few	CASSLEPGQGPYEQYF	TGCGCCAGCAGCTTGGAACCGGGACAGGGACCATACGAGCAGTACTTC
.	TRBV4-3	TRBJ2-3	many	CASSQDIADTQYF	TGCGCCAGCAGCCAAGACATCGCAGATACGCAGTATTTT
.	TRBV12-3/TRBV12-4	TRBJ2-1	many	CASTPGPDHNEQFF	TGTGCCAGCACCCCGGGACCCGACCACAATGAGCAGTTCTTC
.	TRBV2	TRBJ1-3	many	CASSEGARTGNTIYF	TGTGCCAGCAGTGAAGGTGCCAGGACTGGAAACACCATATATTTT
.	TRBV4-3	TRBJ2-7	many	CASSLMAVADYEQYF	TGCGCCAGCAGCCTCATGGCGGTTGCAGACTACGAGCAGTACTTC
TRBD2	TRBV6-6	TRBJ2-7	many	CASQPTSAGYEQYF	TGTGCCAGCCAACCTACTAGCGCGGGCTACGAGCAGTACTTC
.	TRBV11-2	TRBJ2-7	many	CASSLDSPSYEQYF	TGTGCCAGCAGCCTCGACAGCCCCTCCTACGAGCAGTACTTC
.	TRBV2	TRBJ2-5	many	CASSQTTGRETQYF	TGTGCCAGCAGCCAAACCACAGGGCGCGAGACCCAGTACTTC
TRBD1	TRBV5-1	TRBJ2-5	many	CASSWGTGGSETQYF	TGCGCCAGCAGCTGGGGGACAGGGGGTTCGGAGACCCAGTACTTC
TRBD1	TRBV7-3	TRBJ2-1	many	CASSWSGTGVIGEQFF	TGTGCCAGCAGCTGGTCCGGGACAGGGGTAATAGGTGAGCAGTTCTTC
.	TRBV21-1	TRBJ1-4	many	CASSSTGICFEKLFF	TGTGCCAGCAGCTCGACAGGGATCTGTTTTGAAAAACTGTTTTTT
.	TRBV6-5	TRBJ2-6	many	CASRMRSSGANVLTF	TGTGCCAGCAGAATGAGGTCTTCTGGGGCCAACGTCCTGACTTTC
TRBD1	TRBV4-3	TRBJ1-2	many	CASSQGDRTFYYGYTF	TGCGCCAGCAGCCAGGGGGACAGAACTTTTTACTATGGCTACACCTTC
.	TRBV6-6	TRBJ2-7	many	CASSPGTYEQYF	TGTGCCAGCAGTCCGGGGACTTACGAGCAGTACTTC
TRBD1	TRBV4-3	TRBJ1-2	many	CASSQTRQGARYGYTF	TGCGCCAGCAGCCAAACCCGACAGGGGGCCAGATATGGCTACACCTTC
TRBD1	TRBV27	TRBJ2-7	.	CASSHRGLSYEQYF	TGTGCCAGCAGTCACAGGGGCCTCTCCTACGAGCAGTACTTC
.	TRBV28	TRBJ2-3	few	CASGDIYTDTQYF	TGTGCCAGTGGGGACATCTACACAGATACGCAGTATTTT
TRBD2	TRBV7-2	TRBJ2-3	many	CASSFTSGNTDTQYF	TGTGCCAGCAGCTTTACTAGCGGGAACACAGATACGCAGTATTTT
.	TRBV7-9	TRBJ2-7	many	CASSGGGPTYEQYF	TGTGCCAGCTCGGGGGGCGGGCCTACCTACGAGCAGTACTTC
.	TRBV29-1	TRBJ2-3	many	CSSDYPTSPDTQYF	TGCAGCTCGGACTATCCTACAAGTCCAGATACGCAGTATTTT
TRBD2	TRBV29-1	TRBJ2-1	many	CSVELAGPYNEQFF	TGCAGCGTTGAACTAGCGGGACCCTACAATGAGCAGTTCTTC
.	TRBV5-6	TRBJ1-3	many	CASSLGVGAGNTIYF	TGTGCCAGCAGCTTGGGCGTAGGGGCTGGAAACACCATATATTTT
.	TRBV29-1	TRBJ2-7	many	CSVETGLGQYF	TGCAGCGTTGAGACAGGTCTGGGGCAGTACTTC
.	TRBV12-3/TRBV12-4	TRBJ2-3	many	CASSGRGWTSTDTQYF	TGTGCCAGCAGTGGTCGGGGTTGGACTAGCACAGATACGCAGTATTTT
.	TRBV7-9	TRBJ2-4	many	CASSSRPGTDLLAKNIQYF	TGTGCCAGCAGCTCCCGGCCCGGGACCGACCTTCTAGCCAAAAACATTCAGTACTTC
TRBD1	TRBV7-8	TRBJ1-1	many	CASSADRDTEAFF	TGTGCCAGCAGCGCCGACAGGGACACTGAAGCTTTCTTT
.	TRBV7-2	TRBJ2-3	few	CASSFNRASTDTQYF	TGTGCCAGCAGTTTCAACAGGGCCAGCACAGATACGCAGTATTTT
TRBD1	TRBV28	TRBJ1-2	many	CASSFDREVEGYTF	TGTGCCAGCAGTTTTGACAGGGAAGTCGAAGGCTACACCTTC
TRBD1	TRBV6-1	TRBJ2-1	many	CASSEWTGGSNEQFF	TGTGCCAGCAGTGAATGGACAGGGGGGTCCAATGAGCAGTTCTTC
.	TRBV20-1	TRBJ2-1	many	CSASVHEQFF	TGCAGTGCCTCTGTCCATGAGCAGTTCTTC
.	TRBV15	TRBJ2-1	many	CATSRDQGIRSNEQFF	TGTGCCACCAGCAGAGATCAGGGAATCCGCAGCAATGAGCAGTTCTTC
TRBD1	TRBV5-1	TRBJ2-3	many	CASRSRQGSDTQYF	TGCGCCAGCCGTTCTAGACAGGGGTCAGATACGCAGTATTTT
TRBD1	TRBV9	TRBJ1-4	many	CASSVGGGTGGGEKLFF	TGTGCCAGCAGCGTAGGAGGAGGGACAGGGGGAGGTGAAAAACTGTTTTTT
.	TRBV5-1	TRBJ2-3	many	CASSDPTRSTDTQYF	TGCGCCAGCAGCGACCCAACCAGGAGCACAGATACGCAGTATTTT
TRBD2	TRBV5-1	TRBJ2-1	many	CASSLIPHPTSGGSNEQFF	TGCGCCAGCAGCTTGATCCCTCACCCGACTAGCGGGGGTTCCAATGAGCAGTTCTTC
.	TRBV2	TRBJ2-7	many	CASQDKASLYEQYF	TGTGCCAGCCAAGACAAAGCGAGTCTCTACGAGCAGTACTTC
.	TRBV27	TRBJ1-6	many	CASSLDGRVNSPLHF	TGTGCCAGCAGTTTGGATGGCAGGGTAAATTCACCCCTCCACTTT
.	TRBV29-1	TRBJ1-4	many	CSVESLGEGEKLFF	TGCAGCGTTGAAAGCTTAGGGGAGGGAGAAAAACTGTTTTTT
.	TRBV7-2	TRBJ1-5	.	CASSLDGGASNQPQHF	TGTGCCAGCAGCTTGGATGGGGGGGCGAGCAATCAGCCCCAGCATTTT
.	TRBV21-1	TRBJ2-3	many	CASSKSGKFRRARVRTDTQYF	TGTGCCAGCAGCAAAAGTGGCAAGTTTAGGAGGGCCAGAGTTCGCACAGATACGCAGTATTTT
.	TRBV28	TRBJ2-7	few	CASSLGGRQGDYEQYF	TGTGCCAGCAGTTTAGGGGGGAGACAGGGCGACTACGAGCAGTACTTC
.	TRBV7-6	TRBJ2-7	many	CASSSPGSEQYF	TGTGCCAGCAGCTCTCCAGGGAGCGAGCAGTACTTC
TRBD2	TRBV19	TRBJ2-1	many	CASRPGTSGSHAQRNEQFF	TGTGCCAGTAGACCCGGGACTAGCGGGAGCCATGCCCAAAGGAATGAGCAGTTCTTC
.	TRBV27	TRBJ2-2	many	CASSLRRAGELFF	TGTGCCAGCAGTTTGAGGCGGGCCGGGGAGCTGTTTTTT
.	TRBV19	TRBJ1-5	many	CASSRGQPQHF	TGTGCCAGTAGTAGAGGTCAGCCCCAGCATTTT
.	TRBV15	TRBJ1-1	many	CATSRDARGDTEAFF	TGTGCCACCAGCAGAGATGCGAGGGGGGACACTGAAGCTTTCTTT
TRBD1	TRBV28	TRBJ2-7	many	CASAKGGRYEQYF	TGTGCCAGTGCGAAAGGGGGCAGGTACGAGCAGTACTTC
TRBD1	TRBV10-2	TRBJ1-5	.	CASSGGGGERPQHF	TGCGCCAGCAGTGGTGGAGGGGGCGAACGACCCCAGCATTTT
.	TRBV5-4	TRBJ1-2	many	CASSLKGGSGYTF	TGTGCCAGCAGCCTCAAGGGGGGTTCTGGCTACACCTTC
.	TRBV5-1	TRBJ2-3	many	CASSFGEVQDTQYF	TGCGCCAGCAGCTTTGGGGAAGTTCAGGATACGCAGTATTTT
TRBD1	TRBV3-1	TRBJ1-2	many	CASSPSRTGIGYTF	TGTGCCAGCAGCCCTAGTCGGACAGGGATCGGCTACACCTTC
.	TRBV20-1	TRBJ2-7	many	CSARSRAPNYEQYF	TGCAGTGCTAGATCCAGGGCCCCGAACTACGAGCAGTACTTC
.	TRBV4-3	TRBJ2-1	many	CASSQSSGGYNEQFF	TGCGCCAGCAGCCAATCCAGCGGAGGGTACAATGAGCAGTTCTTC
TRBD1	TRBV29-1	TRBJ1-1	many	CSVGRDSQAAFF	TGCAGCGTTGGCCGGGACAGCCAAGCAGCTTTCTTT